This TCR beta chain was observed in a study of OX40 agonist ivuxolimab in advanced cancers. Study at large: The patients got ivuxolimab, which is an agonistic anti-OX40 (CD134) antibody. Partial responses were recorded for three patients, including one with hepatocellular carcinoma and two with cutaneous melanoma. Broader study findings: Partial responders at 0.1-3.0 mg/kg showed near-lowest clonal expansion.

This table comes from immunoSEQ multiplex PCR, and its TCRdb copy is limited to in-frame clones, with some not included. The table records around 72,000 clones, about nine tenths of them present only once. No patient had autoimmune disease or received systemic immunosuppression. This clone showed up just a few times. Its antigen is unknown. Germline assignment: CDR1 SNHLY and CDR2 FYNNEI. This CDR3 has 14 residues. Trimming pared 8 bases from V and 1 base from J, leaving 13 bases between. The clonotype comes from an adult with an advanced solid tumor such as melanoma, head and neck, liver or kidney cancer. The sequences come from CD4+ or CD8+ T cells sorted from blood, collected in a trial of the OX40 agonist ivuxolimab. The gene calls are TRBV2 and TRBJ2-3; the D gene is possibly TRBD1 (5 bases). CDR3 bases: TGTGCCAGCCGCGACAGAGCTGGCACAGATACGCAGTATTTT. This sequence encodes CASRDRAGTDTQYF.